The 14 T cell receptor beta chains reported below all come from one sample, sequenced in a study of blood T cell repertoires in COVID-19. The method was immunoSEQ multiplex PCR; TCRdb's version includes in-frame clones alone and lacks a portion of them. The sample lists about 95,000 clones; 81% were seen once. Input material: peripheral blood. Every receptor here comes from a man older than 75 with COVID-19, enrolled during active disease.

This clone came up a few times. This rearrangement joins TRBV18 to TRBJ1-4; the match to TRBD1 covers 9 bases. Germline values: CDR1 KGHSH, CDR2 LQKENI. The CDR3 runs to 17 residues. V lost 2 bases to trimming and J lost 7 bases; unmatched junction nucleotides: 11. In nucleotides, the CDR3 is TGTGCCAGCTCACCAGCAAATATCGGGACAGGGATTGAAAAACTGTTTTTT. Residues: CASSPANIGTGIEKLFF.

This chain uses TRBV7-6 with TRBJ1-4; tentatively, D is TRBD1 (6 bases). Germline values: CDR1 SGHVS, CDR2 FNYEAQ. The CDR3 extends over 18 amino acids. The V end lost 5 bases, the J end lost 8 bases, and 27 bases lay between the germline ends. This CDR3 is CASSPVILQGLPGEKLFF. DNA of the CDR3: TGTGCCAGCAGCCCGGTGATTTTACAGGGCTTGCCTGGCGAAAAACTGTTTTTT.

The rearrangement links TRBV5-1 to TRBJ1-2; 8 bases are a match to TRBD1. This CDR3 region has 13 residues. The V gene end was trimmed by 1 base and the J gene end by 13 bases; junction bases not matched to a gene: 9. Looked up from germline, CDR1 is SGHRS and CDR2 is YFSETQ. The CDR3 coding sequence is TGCGCCAGCAGCTTGTTTCTCGGGACAGGTAGCACCTTC. This translates into CASSLFLGTGSTF.

This clone was observed a few times. V usage is TRBV6-2 or TRBV6-3 and J usage is TRBJ1-2, with 10 positions matching TRBD1. The germline V gene encodes CDR1 MNHEY and CDR2 SVGEGT. Trimming cost V 5 bases and J 1 base; bases outside gene matches: 10. The CDR3 consists of 17 residues. CDR3 sequence reads: CASSQPPGTGDNYGYTF. CDR3 DNA: TGTGCCAGCAGTCAACCGCCAGGGACAGGGGATAACTATGGCTACACCTTC.

This chain uses TRBV6-2 or TRBV6-3 with TRBJ1-3; unclear D gene. CDR1 is MNHEY, CDR2 SVGEGT, per germline. Trimming stripped 0 bases from V and 0 bases from J, with 6 bases between. This CDR3 has 15 residues. In nucleotides, the CDR3 is TGTGCCAGCAGTTACTCGGGCAGCTCTGGAAACACCATATATTTT. Translated: CASSYSGSSGNTIYF.

In this sample, this clone turned up many times. The V and J genes are TRBV5-6 and TRBJ2-7; 9 nucleotides match TRBD1. In germline, CDR1 is SGHDT, CDR2 YYEEEE. This CDR3 is built from 14 residues. The ends lost 5 bases at V and 3 bases at J; junction bases unmatched: 6. The CDR3 here is CASRRGQGIYEQYF. CDR3 bases: TGTGCCAGCAGACGAGGACAGGGGATCTACGAGCAGTACTTC.

The chain has TRBV7-2 and TRBJ2-5; 9 bases agree with TRBD1. Per germline, CDR1 SGHTA and CDR2 FQGNSA. This CDR3 region has 15 residues. V shed 6 bases, J shed 5 bases, and the junction held 10 bases outside the gene matches. CDR3 coding DNA: TGTGCCAGCAGACGAAGACAGGGGGTTTGGGAGACCCAGTACTTC. The encoded protein is CASRRRQGVWETQYF.

This clone came up once. V is TRBV5-5 and J is TRBJ1-3; 8 positions agree with TRBD1. Germline CDR1 reads SGHKS; CDR2 reads YYEKEE (reference sequence). This CDR3 region has 16 residues. Trimming took 4 bases from V and 2 from J; bases not matched to a gene: 8. The CDR3 here is CASSPDMDRAGNTIYF. For the CDR3, the DNA is TGTGCCAGCAGCCCGGACATGGACAGGGCTGGAAACACCATATATTTT.

This clone was observed a single time. The V gene is TRBV11-2, the J gene TRBJ2-3; 9 bases line up with TRBD2. The CDR3 is 17 amino acids. With V trimmed by 2 bases and J by 0 bases, 6 bases remained unmatched. Germline assignment: CDR1 SGHAT and CDR2 FQNNGV. The CDR3 nucleotides are TGTGCCAGCAGCTTATTTGGTCTAGCGGGAAGCACAGATACGCAGTATTTT. Translated: CASSLFGLAGSTDTQYF.

This chain uses TRBV7-2 with TRBJ2-1; 8 bases fit TRBD1. There are 15 residues in the CDR3. Trimming at V came to 4 bases and at J to 3 bases, leaving 5 bases not matched to a gene. Germline CDR1 reads SGHTA; CDR2 reads FQGNSA. In DNA, the CDR3 is TGTGCCAGCAGCTCAGGACAGGGTCTCTACAATGAGCAGTTCTTC. This gives the protein CASSSGQGLYNEQFF.

The chain is built from TRBV5-5 and TRBJ1-3; tentatively, D is TRBD1 (6 bases). Trimming pared 0 bases from V and 2 bases from J, leaving 9 bases between. The CDR3 is 15 residues long. Germline V CDR1 and CDR2: SGHKS, YYEKEE (reference sequence). As DNA, the CDR3 is TGTGCCAGCAGCTTGGACCACAGGGCTGGAAACACCATATATTTT. This translates into CASSLDHRAGNTIYF.

The rearrangement joins TRBV19 to TRBJ2-2; 11 bases are a match to TRBD1. Trimming removed 7 bases from V and 4 bases from J; junction bases left unmatched: 5. CDR3 length equals 15 residues. Germline CDR1 and CDR2: LNHDA and SQIVND (reference sequence). The chain's CDR3 is CASKTGTGGTGELFF. The DNA of the CDR3 is TGTGCCAGTAAGACCGGGACAGGGGGCACCGGGGAGCTGTTTTTT.

The CDR3 coding sequence is TGTGCCAGCAGTGGTTTAGCGGGAGTGGTCGGGGAGCTGTTTTTT. Translated: CASSGLAGVVGELFF. The genes are TRBV27 and TRBJ2-2; 9 bases agree with TRBD2. Trimming at V came to 5 bases and at J to 7 bases, leaving 8 bases not matched to a gene. CDR3 length equals 15 residues. Germline V gene sequence: CDR1 MNHEY, CDR2 SMNVEV (reference sequence).

V usage is TRBV6-2 or TRBV6-3 and J usage is TRBJ2-5, with D possibly TRBD1 on 5 matching bases. Per germline, CDR1 MNHEY and CDR2 SVGEGT. This CDR3 comprises 16 residues. V gave up 2 bases and J gave up 4 bases, with 17 bases separating them. The CDR3 DNA reads as TGTGCCAGCAGTTACCTGCAGGGCCAAAGGGGAGAGACCCAGTACTTC. Translated: CASSYLQGQRGETQYF.